A selection of T cell receptor beta chains follows, all from one sample in a study of vaccination effects on CD4 cells after COVID-19. Their specific antigens are unknown. Data came from immunoSEQ multiplex PCR; TCRdb stores just in-frame clones and leaves some out. The profile shows tens of thousands of clones, roughly 76% of them singletons. Material: CD4+ T cells from PBMCs cultured with HCoV-229E spike peptides, obtained before COVID-19 vaccination. The receptors stem from a human donor who received a COVID-19 vaccine. Each CDR3 is given with its conserved first and last residue. D genes are given only for firm matches. Rows may omit the clone size; those that give it use once, few, many or a size class.

v_gene: TRBV3-1/TRBV3-2; d_gene: .; j_gene: TRBJ1-5; abundance: .; CDR3nt: TGTGCCAGCAGCCATGGTGGTTTTCAGCCCCAGCATTTT; CDR3aa: CASSHGGFQPQHF
v_gene: TRBV7-3; d_gene: TRBD2; j_gene: TRBJ2-1; abundance: once; CDR3nt: TGTGCCAGCAGCTTAGGGGCACCAGCGGGGGACATCTACAATGAGCAGTTCTTC; CDR3aa: CASSLGAPAGDIYNEQFF
v_gene: TRBV5-1; d_gene: .; j_gene: TRBJ2-3; abundance: .; CDR3nt: TGCGCCAGCAGCTTGGCCCCGGCCGCGGGAGATACGCAGTATTTT; CDR3aa: CASSLAPAAGDTQYF
v_gene: TRBV18; d_gene: .; j_gene: TRBJ1-2; abundance: .; CDR3nt: TGTGCCAGCTCACCCGGGGCCTCAAACTATGGCTACACCTTC; CDR3aa: CASSPGASNYGYTF
v_gene: TRBV19; d_gene: .; j_gene: TRBJ1-1; abundance: once; CDR3nt: TGTGCCAGTAGTCGGAACACTGAAGCTTTCTTT; CDR3aa: CASSRNTEAFF
v_gene: TRBV4-1; d_gene: .; j_gene: TRBJ1-2; abundance: .; CDR3nt: TGCGCCAGCAGCCAAACAGGAACTAACTATGGCTACACCTTC; CDR3aa: CASSQTGTNYGYTF
v_gene: TRBV2; d_gene: .; j_gene: TRBJ2-5; abundance: .; CDR3nt: TGTGCCAGCAGGGGGCACTTACAAGAGACCCAGTACTTC; CDR3aa: CASRGHLQETQYF
v_gene: TRBV6-6; d_gene: TRBD2; j_gene: TRBJ2-5; abundance: few; CDR3nt: TGTGCCAGCAGTCGCAGAGTAGCGGGGGTACAAGAGACCCAGTACTTC; CDR3aa: CASSRRVAGVQETQYF
v_gene: TRBV11-2; d_gene: .; j_gene: TRBJ2-5; abundance: .; CDR3nt: TGTGCCAGCAGCTTAGGGCGTGGTGCGGGACAAGAGACCCAGTACTTC; CDR3aa: CASSLGRGAGQETQYF
v_gene: TRBV15; d_gene: .; j_gene: TRBJ2-5; abundance: .; CDR3nt: TGTGCCACCAGCAGAGATGGACAGCTCCAAGAGACCCAGTACTTC; CDR3aa: CATSRDGQLQETQYF
v_gene: TRBV6-5; d_gene: .; j_gene: TRBJ1-1; abundance: .; CDR3nt: TGTGCCAGCAGTTACGTGCGGCCCCCGAACACTGAAGCTTTCTTT; CDR3aa: CASSYVRPPNTEAFF
v_gene: TRBV6-5; d_gene: TRBD1; j_gene: TRBJ1-3; abundance: .; CDR3nt: TGTGCCAGCAGTCCTGGGACAGGGAGGAACACCATATATTTT; CDR3aa: CASSPGTGRNTIYF
v_gene: TRBV29-1; d_gene: TRBD1; j_gene: TRBJ1-1; abundance: .; CDR3nt: TGCAGCGTTCGACAGGGCAGGACTGAAGCTTTCTTT; CDR3aa: CSVRQGRTEAFF
v_gene: TRBV7-2; d_gene: .; j_gene: TRBJ1-5; abundance: .; CDR3nt: TGTGCCAGCAGCTTAGACCCGAATCAGCCCCAGCATTTT; CDR3aa: CASSLDPNQPQHF
v_gene: TRBV7-9; d_gene: .; j_gene: TRBJ1-2; abundance: few; CDR3nt: TGTGCCAGCAGCTTAGCGATGACAGGCTCTGGCTACACCTTC; CDR3aa: CASSLAMTGSGYTF
v_gene: TRBV5-1; d_gene: TRBD1; j_gene: TRBJ2-3; abundance: .; CDR3nt: TGCGCCAGCAGCTCAAGACAGGGTCTCCGGGGAAAAGATACGCAGTATTTT; CDR3aa: CASSSRQGLRGKDTQYF
v_gene: TRBV7-2; d_gene: .; j_gene: TRBJ1-1; abundance: few; CDR3nt: TGTGCCAGCAGCACACGAACCCGAGGGGCTGAAGCTTTCTTT; CDR3aa: CASSTRTRGAEAFF
v_gene: TRBV29-1; d_gene: .; j_gene: TRBJ2-5; abundance: .; CDR3nt: TGCAGTCTAAGAATCAGTGCTCGGGAGACCCAGTACTTC; CDR3aa: CSLRISARETQYF
v_gene: TRBV30; d_gene: TRBD2; j_gene: TRBJ2-1; abundance: .; CDR3nt: TGTGCCTGGAGTTTGGAGCGGGGGGGCAATGAGCAGTTCTTC; CDR3aa: CAWSLERGGNEQFF
v_gene: TRBV28; d_gene: .; j_gene: TRBJ2-5; abundance: .; CDR3nt: TGTGCCAGCAGTAGTAGCGGAAATCCGAAGGAGACCCAGTACTTC; CDR3aa: CASSSSGNPKETQYF
v_gene: TRBV27; d_gene: TRBD1; j_gene: TRBJ2-2; abundance: .; CDR3nt: TGTGCCAGCAGTTTACGTCGACAGGGGGCGAACACCGGGGAGCTGTTTTTT; CDR3aa: CASSLRRQGANTGELFF
v_gene: TRBV5-1; d_gene: .; j_gene: TRBJ2-5; abundance: .; CDR3nt: TGCGCCAGCAGCCAGGCCCAAGAGACCCAGTACTTC; CDR3aa: CASSQAQETQYF
v_gene: TRBV5-5; d_gene: .; j_gene: TRBJ1-5; abundance: few; CDR3nt: TGTGCCAGCAGCTTTCTCGATCAGCCCCAGCATTTT; CDR3aa: CASSFLDQPQHF
v_gene: TRBV6-6; d_gene: TRBD1; j_gene: TRBJ2-3; abundance: once; CDR3nt: TGTGCCAGCCGATTTTCAGGGGGTAGCACAGATACGCAGTATTTT; CDR3aa: CASRFSGGSTDTQYF
v_gene: TRBV6-5; d_gene: TRBD1; j_gene: TRBJ1-6; abundance: once; CDR3nt: TGTGCCAGCAGTTCGGACAGGGGAACCTATAATTCACCCCTCCACTTT; CDR3aa: CASSSDRGTYNSPLHF
v_gene: TRBV6-2/TRBV6-3; d_gene: .; j_gene: TRBJ1-1; abundance: .; CDR3nt: TGTGCCAGCAGTTACTTGGGGGGCACTGAAGCTTTCTTT; CDR3aa: CASSYLGGTEAFF
v_gene: TRBV5-4; d_gene: .; j_gene: TRBJ1-2; abundance: .; CDR3nt: TGTGCCAGCAGCGGTGTTGTGTATCGGGGCCTCAACTATGGCTACACCTTC; CDR3aa: CASSGVVYRGLNYGYTF
v_gene: TRBV3-1/TRBV3-2; d_gene: .; j_gene: TRBJ1-2; abundance: .; CDR3nt: TGTGCCAGCAGATTACAAAGGGGTGGCTACACCTTC; CDR3aa: CASRLQRGGYTF
v_gene: TRBV7-3; d_gene: .; j_gene: TRBJ2-1; abundance: .; CDR3nt: TGTGCCAGCAGCTTAAATACTTTCTTGTCAACAGAATACAATGAGCAGTTCTTC; CDR3aa: CASSLNTFLSTEYNEQFF
v_gene: TRBV14; d_gene: .; j_gene: TRBJ2-3; abundance: .; CDR3nt: TGTGCCAGCAGCCAAGATCGGGGAGATACGCAGTATTTT; CDR3aa: CASSQDRGDTQYF
v_gene: TRBV4-3; d_gene: .; j_gene: TRBJ2-3; abundance: .; CDR3nt: TGCGCCAGCAGCCAAATCAGGGACACCCGAAACTTGTTC; CDR3aa: CASSQIRDTRNLF
v_gene: TRBV3-1/TRBV3-2; d_gene: .; j_gene: TRBJ1-2; abundance: .; CDR3nt: TGTGCCAGCAGCCAAGATATTAGCAGGTCGGGCCCTAACTATGGCTACACCTTC; CDR3aa: CASSQDISRSGPNYGYTF
v_gene: TRBV4-1; d_gene: TRBD2; j_gene: TRBJ2-1; abundance: .; CDR3nt: TGCGCCAGCAGCCCGCGACTAGCGGGGGCCAATGAGCAGTTCTTC; CDR3aa: CASSPRLAGANEQFF
v_gene: TRBV12-3/TRBV12-4; d_gene: .; j_gene: TRBJ1-1; abundance: .; CDR3nt: TGTGCCAGCACCCTAGGACCGGGGACTGAAGCTTTCTTT; CDR3aa: CASTLGPGTEAFF
v_gene: TRBV18; d_gene: .; j_gene: TRBJ2-5; abundance: .; CDR3nt: TGTGCCAGCTCACCACCTCGGTCAACCGGGGCCCAGTACTTC; CDR3aa: CASSPPRSTGAQYF
v_gene: TRBV14; d_gene: .; j_gene: TRBJ2-4; abundance: .; CDR3nt: TGTGCCAGCAGCCATAGCAACATTCAGTACTTC; CDR3aa: CASSHSNIQYF
v_gene: TRBV6-4; d_gene: .; j_gene: TRBJ2-2; abundance: .; CDR3nt: TGTGCCAGCAGTGACTCAGTGTACACCGGGGAGCTGTTTTTT; CDR3aa: CASSDSVYTGELFF
v_gene: TRBV11-1; d_gene: .; j_gene: TRBJ2-5; abundance: .; CDR3nt: TGTGCCAGCAGCCAGGCGCTCTTGGAGACCCAGTACTTC; CDR3aa: CASSQALLETQYF
v_gene: TRBV27; d_gene: .; j_gene: TRBJ2-6; abundance: .; CDR3nt: TGTGCCAGCAGTTTATTGGTGGGTTCTGGGGCCAACGTCCTGACTTTC; CDR3aa: CASSLLVGSGANVLTF
v_gene: TRBV6-6; d_gene: TRBD1; j_gene: TRBJ1-3; abundance: once; CDR3nt: TGTGCCAGCAGTTCAAGACAGGGGGCTAACACCATATATTTT; CDR3aa: CASSSRQGANTIYF
v_gene: TRBV4-3; d_gene: TRBD1; j_gene: TRBJ2-3; abundance: .; CDR3nt: TGCGCCAGCAGCCAAGAGGGGACAGGGCGCCCGTATTTT; CDR3aa: CASSQEGTGRPYF
v_gene: TRBV5-1; d_gene: .; j_gene: TRBJ2-3; abundance: .; CDR3nt: TGCGCCAGCAGCTTTGATGTCCTCTTCACAGATACGCAGTATTTT; CDR3aa: CASSFDVLFTDTQYF